What follows are 8 T cell receptor beta chains derived from one specimen sequenced in a study of shared clonotypes between healthy human individuals. The table came from immunoSEQ multiplex PCR; TCRdb's copy has only in-frame clones and leaves some out. This table has about 1,500,000 clones, 95% to 97% appearing once. The sample consisted of naive CD4+ T cells sorted from blood. Indicated subset: CD45RA+ positively selected. These receptors all stem from a man under 40 in good health.

The rearrangement uses TRBV5-8 and TRBJ1-2, with 9 positions matching TRBD1. Germline V gene sequence: CDR1 SGHTS, CDR2 YDEGEE. The CDR3 extends over 14 amino acids. V lost 4 bases and J lost 8; bases outside the gene matches: 9. The DNA of the CDR3 is TGTGCCAGCAGCCCGGGACAGGGTTCTATGGGCTACACCTTC. Amino acids: CASSPGQGSMGYTF.

The chain joins TRBV2 to TRBJ1-1, with D uncertain. This CDR3 has 13 amino acids. With 7 bases removed from V and 1 base from J, the gap between germline ends came to 10 bases. From germline, CDR1 is SNHLY and CDR2 FYNNEI. In nucleotides, the CDR3 is TGTGCCAGCAACCGGCAGAGGAACACTGAAGCTTTCTTT. Translated, it gives CASNRQRNTEAFF.

The V and J genes are TRBV5-4 and TRBJ1-2; D is undetermined. The V end was cut by 0 bases, the J end by 0 bases, with 9 bases between. CDR3 length equals 15 residues. Germline V gives CDR1 SGHNT, CDR2 YYREEE (reference sequence). The CDR3 region has the DNA TGTGCCAGCAGCTTGGTTCCGGGGACTAACTATGGCTACACCTTC. Translation: CASSLVPGTNYGYTF.

V gene TRBV6-6 combines with J gene TRBJ2-1, with a possible D match to TRBD1 (5 bases). The CDR3 has 13 residues. The V end was cut by 2 bases, the J end by 12 bases, with 14 bases between. Germline-derived CDR1 and CDR2 are MNHNY and SVGAGI (reference sequence). CDR3 coding DNA: TGTGCCAGCAGTTACGGGCAGGGTCAGGCGCAGTTCTTC. It is translated as CASSYGQGQAQFF.

The chain joins TRBV27 to TRBJ2-3; D may correspond to TRBD1 or TRBD2 (5 bases each). V lost 5 bases and J 6 bases, leaving 15 bases between the germline ends. Per germline, CDR1 MNHEY and CDR2 SMNVEV (reference sequence). There are 14 residues in the CDR3. The CDR3 DNA sequence: TGTGCCAGCAGTCCCGTACGGGGCTTTGATACGCAGTATTTT. This gives the protein CASSPVRGFDTQYF.

The chain recombines TRBV9 with TRBJ2-4; no clear D. The germline V and J ends were trimmed by 4 bases and 8 bases, with 13 bases remaining between them. Germline V gene lookup returns CDR1 SGDLS and CDR2 YYNGEE. This CDR3 is built from 13 residues. Here the CDR3 DNA reads TGTGCCAGCAGCAGACGCCTTGGGGACATTCAGTACTTC. Translated, it gives CASSRRLGDIQYF.

The chain employs TRBV11-2 and TRBJ2-3, with 8 bases aligning to TRBD2. CDR1 and CDR2 (germline): SGHAT, FQNNGV. The CDR3 has 15 amino acids. After removal of 0 bases from V and 5 bases from J, the junction contained 4 bases not matched to a gene. The CDR3 coding sequence is TGTGCCAGCAGCTTAGATCGGGGGGGTTTAGATACGCAGTATTTT. This translates into CASSLDRGGLDTQYF.

Only one count was recorded for this clone. The sample has other DNA sequences that encode this CDR3 too. This rearrangement joins TRBV7-9 to TRBJ2-3; D not certain. CDR1 is SEHNR and CDR2 is FQNEAQ in the germline V gene (reference sequence). The CDR3 runs 13 residues. V was clipped by 1 base and J by 2 bases, with 4 bases between them. The CDR3 region has the DNA TGTGCCAGCAGCTTAGTGTCCACAGATACGCAGTATTTT. This translates into CASSLVSTDTQYF.